The sequence of this T cell receptor beta chain was determined in a study of T cells in localized non-small cell lung cancer. General study results and limits: Median approximately 61 top-100 tumor clones were shared with paired adjacent lung.

Trimming took 4 bases from V and 10 from J, leaving 20 bases between them. Germline V gene lookup returns CDR1 SGHNT and CDR2 YENEEA. The CDR3 is 15 amino acids. Libraries were prepared by immunoSEQ multiplex PCR; TCRdb keeps only in-frame clonotypes and omits some of them. Among around 3,200 clones, around 22% were seen once, and the ten largest hold 21%. This clone has a handful of counts. Its antigen is not identified. The chain combines TRBV11-3 with TRBJ2-1, with D possibly matching TRBD2 (6 bases). The clonotype was recovered from a man aged 35-69 years with stage I lung adenocarcinoma. Sequenced here: lung tumor tissue, sampled before any cancer treatment. The CDR3 bases are TGTGCCAGCAGCTCCCGAAGTGTGGGGCTAGCGGAGCAGTTCTTC. It is translated as CASSSRSVGLAEQFF.